The 26 T cell receptor beta chains below were found in one sample sequenced in a study of cytomegalovirus exposure and HLA in healthy donors. Vbeta (60) and Jbeta (13) primers were used in the PCR. Sequencing used immunoSEQ multiplex PCR; TCRdb keeps in-frame clones, though not all of them. The table has about 160,000 clones, 60% to 80% seen once. Sequenced: PBMCs. All receptors derive from a middle-aged man in good health and CMV-seropositive.

The chain recombines TRBV19 with TRBJ2-2; 7 positions match TRBD1. The CDR3 spans 14 residues. From germline, CDR1 is LNHDA and CDR2 SQIVND (reference sequence). V lost 6 bases to trimming and J lost 4 bases; unmatched junction nucleotides: 5. CDR3 coding DNA: TGTGCCAGTAGGACAGGGTGGAGCACCGGGGAGCTGTTTTTT. Its translation: CASRTGWSTGELFF.

The genes are TRBV11-3 and TRBJ2-1, with 15 positions matching TRBD2. The CDR3 length is 17 residues. V gave up 5 bases and J gave up 2 bases; unmatched junction bases: 4. Germline V gene data show CDR1 as SGHNT and CDR2 as YENEEA. CDR3 region: CASSPGLAGGTYNEQFF. The CDR3 bases are TGTGCCAGCAGCCCGGGACTAGCGGGGGGAACCTACAATGAGCAGTTCTTC.

The chain combines TRBV19 with TRBJ2-7; 9 bases line up with TRBD1. Trimming removed 5 bases from V and 6 bases from J; junction bases left unmatched: 8. Germline V gene lookup returns CDR1 LNHDA and CDR2 SQIVND (reference sequence). The CDR3 covers 14 residues. The CDR3 loop is CASSFRDRALEQYF. The CDR3 nucleotides are TGTGCCAGTAGTTTCCGGGACAGGGCCCTCGAGCAGTACTTC.

This chain connects TRBV29-1 to TRBJ1-2, with a tentative D call TRBD1 (5 bases). This CDR3 is 14 amino acids long. Germline CDR1 SQVTM, CDR2 ANQGSEA. Trimming shortened V by 6 bases and J by 5 bases, and 19 bases separated the two germline ends. The CDR3 sequence: CSVERSGGRYGYTF. The DNA of the CDR3 is TGCAGCGTGGAGAGGTCCGGGGGAAGGTATGGCTACACCTTC. Complete variable domain (other parts from reference TRBV29-1 and TRBJ1-2): SAVISQKPSRDICQRGTSLTIQCQVDSQVTMMFWYRQQPGQSLTLIATANQGSEATYESGFVIDKFPISRPNLTFSTLTVSNMSPEDSSIYLCSVERSGGRYGYTFGSGTRLTVV.

The J gene is TRBJ2-7, the V gene TRBV6-1; TRBD1 is a possible D gene (6 bases). This CDR3 is built from 14 residues. Deletions cut 0 bases from V and 4 bases from J, with 10 bases between. CDR1 MNHNS and CDR2 SASEGT come from the germline V gene. As DNA, the CDR3 is TGTGCCAGCAGTGAAGCAGGACAGTCTTACGAGCAGTACTTC. Translated, it gives CASSEAGQSYEQYF.

The chain recombines TRBV15 with TRBJ1-1, with a possible D match to TRBD1 (5 bases). The germline V gene has CDR1 LNHNV and CDR2 YYDKDF (reference sequence). V lost 1 base and J lost 6, with 12 bases in between. CDR3 size: 14 residues. The CDR3 DNA reads as TGTGCCACCAGCAGAGTCGGGGGTATTGCTGAAGCTTTCTTT. Protein: CATSRVGGIAEAFF.

This chain connects TRBV19 to TRBJ2-7, with 10 bases that match TRBD1. V trimming: 8 bases; J trimming: 2 bases; junction bases outside the gene matches: 6. This CDR3 has 14 residues. Per germline, CDR1 LNHDA and CDR2 SQIVND (reference sequence). This CDR3 reads CASHPGTGAYEQYF. CDR3 sequence (DNA): TGTGCCAGTCATCCCGGGACAGGGGCCTACGAGCAGTACTTC.

This clone appeared a few times. The rearrangement uses TRBV14 and TRBJ2-7; D call uncertain. The CDR3 length is 14 residues. V lost 1 base and J lost 1, with 8 bases in between. CDR1 is SGHDN and CDR2 is FVKESK in the germline V gene. In DNA, the CDR3 is TGTGCCAGCAGCCAAGTCGACAAGTCCTACGAGCAGTACTTC. Encoded protein: CASSQVDKSYEQYF.

The J gene is TRBJ1-1, the V gene TRBV10-3, with 10 bases identical to TRBD1. Germline V gives CDR1 ENHRY, CDR2 SYGVKD. V was clipped by 3 bases and J by 6 bases; unmatched bases: 7. This CDR3 is built from 15 residues. The DNA of the CDR3 is TGTGCCATCAGTGAAAGGGACAGGGGATGGTCTGAAGCTTTCTTT. Translation gives CAISERDRGWSEAFF.

V usage is TRBV5-6 and J usage is TRBJ2-3, with 12 bases identical to TRBD2. The V gene's germline CDR1 is SGHDT and CDR2 YYEEEE. Unmatched junction bases numbered 4, after V lost 2 bases and J lost 12 bases. The CDR3 extends over 13 amino acids. CDR3 sequence: CASSFPSGGAQYF. The CDR3 DNA sequence: TGTGCCAGCAGCTTTCCTAGCGGGGGGGCCCAGTATTTT.

J is TRBJ1-4 and V is TRBV10-2; D is undetermined. V was cut by 10 bases and J by 8 bases, with 20 bases left in between. CDR1 is WSHSY, CDR2 SAAADI, per germline. The CDR3 contains 14 residues. The CDR3 sequence: CATKTGSVKEKLFF. The CDR3 coding sequence is TGCGCCACCAAGACGGGATCCGTAAAGGAAAAACTGTTTTTT.

The chain recombines TRBV18 with TRBJ1-5, with unresolved D. The CDR3 is 12 residues long. The germline gives CDR1 KGHSH, CDR2 LQKENI. V lost 3 bases to trimming and J lost 5 bases, with 5 bases between them. CDR3 bases: TGTGCCAGCTCACCGGGAGATCAGCCCCAGCATTTT. This sequence encodes CASSPGDQPQHF.

The chain employs TRBV11-1 and TRBJ2-3; D remains unclear. CDR3 length: 11 amino acids. The germline CDR1 and CDR2 sequences are SGHAT and FQDESV (reference sequence). V lost 8 bases to trimming and J lost 3 bases, with 6 bases between them. The DNA of the CDR3 is TGTGCCAGCGAAGAGACAGATACGCAGTATTTT. Translation: CASEETDTQYF.

This chain joins TRBV18 and TRBJ2-7, with 9 bases identical to TRBD1. Germline V gene sequence: CDR1 KGHSH, CDR2 LQKENI. Trimming took 3 bases from V and 4 from J; bases not matched to a gene: 7. The CDR3 loop spans 15 amino acids. CDR3: CASSPPGQGPYEQYF. CDR3 sequence (DNA): TGTGCCAGCTCACCTCCGGGACAGGGACCTTACGAGCAGTACTTC. Combining the CDR3 with reference TRBV18 and TRBJ2-7 gives the whole variable domain NAGVMQNPRHLVRRRGQEARLRCSPMKGHSHVYWYRQLPEEGLKFMVYLQKENIIDESGMPKERFSAEFPKEGPSILRIQQVVRGDSAAYFCASSPPGQGPYEQYFGPGTRLTVT.

This clone was counted a single time. J is TRBJ1-4 and V is TRBV7-9; 8 bases align to TRBD1. This CDR3 spans 12 amino acids. Germline CDR1 and CDR2: SEHNR and FQNEAQ (reference sequence). Trimming cost V 3 bases and J 14 bases; bases outside gene matches: 5. CDR3 DNA sequence: TGTGCCAGCAGCTTCGACCGGGACAGGCTGTTTTTT. Translated: CASSFDRDRLFF.

CDR3 nucleotide sequence: TGTGCCACCAGCAGGGACAGGGCAAGGGAGCAGTTCTTC. It codes for CATSRDRAREQFF. The chain joins TRBV15 to TRBJ2-1; the match to TRBD1 covers 8 bases. V trimming: 3 bases; J trimming: 10 bases; junction bases outside the gene matches: 5. The germline V gene has CDR1 LNHNV and CDR2 YYDKDF (reference sequence). The CDR3 contains 13 residues. The variable domain in full, completed from reference TRBV15 and TRBJ2-1, reads DAMVIQNPRYQVTQFGKPVTLSCSQTLNHNVMYWYQQKSSQAPKLLFHYYDKDFNNEADTPDNFQSRRPNTSFCFLDIRSPGLGDTAMYLCATSRDRAREQFFGPGTRLTVL.

The chain employs TRBV4-1 and TRBJ1-2; D might be TRBD1 (5 bases). Trimming removed 6 bases from V and 0 bases from J, with 11 bases in between. Germline values: CDR1 MGHRA, CDR2 YSYEKL. The CDR3 runs to 14 residues. The CDR3 loop is CASRPDSPNYGYTF. The DNA for the CDR3 is TGCGCCAGCAGACCCGACAGTCCTAACTATGGCTACACCTTC.

The chain has TRBV9 and TRBJ2-3, with D hard to call. The CDR3 has 13 residues. Germline lookup yields CDR1 SGDLS and CDR2 YYNGEE. V was cut by 4 bases and J by 4 bases, with 10 bases left in between. This CDR3 reads CASSQSLPDTQYF. CDR3 nucleotides: TGTGCCAGCAGCCAGTCCCTCCCAGATACGCAGTATTTT. The whole variable domain, filled in from reference TRBV9 and TRBJ2-3, reads DSGVTQTPKHLITATGQRVTLRCSPRSGDLSVYWYQQSLDQGLQFLIQYYNGEERAKGNILERFSAQQFPDLHSELNLSSLELGDSALYFCASSQSLPDTQYFGPGTRLTVL.

This clone has just a few counts. The chain combines TRBV5-4 with TRBJ1-2; 8 nucleotides line up with TRBD1. Germline trimming cut 0 bases from V and 8 bases from J; bases unmatched to any gene: 3. The germline V gene encodes CDR1 SGHNT and CDR2 YYREEE (reference sequence). The CDR3 totals 13 residues. The CDR3 here is CASSLGQGWGYTF. The CDR3 region has the DNA TGTGCCAGCAGCTTGGGACAGGGGTGGGGCTACACCTTC. Supplemented by reference TRBV5-4 and TRBJ1-2, the full variable domain reads ETGVTQSPTHLIKTRGQQVTLRCSSQSGHNTVSWYQQALGQGPQFIFQYYREEENGRGNFPPRFSGLQFPNYSSELNVNALELDDSALYLCASSLGQGWGYTFGSGTRLTVV.

The chain has TRBV29-1 and TRBJ2-7; TRBD2 agrees at 9 bases. Per germline, CDR1 SQVTM and CDR2 ANQGSEA. Trimming at V came to 5 bases and at J to 7 bases, leaving 9 bases not matched to a gene. There are 13 residues in the CDR3. The CDR3 bases are TGCAGCGTTAGCGGGGGGAGGCCTTTGGAGCAGTACTTC. Translated, it gives CSVSGGRPLEQYF.

The chain is built from TRBV4-3 and TRBJ1-6; D remains unclear. The CDR3 runs 15 residues. The V and J ends lost 0 bases and 8 bases respectively, with 11 bases between them. Germline values: CDR1 LGHNA, CDR2 YSLEER. CDR3 in amino acids: CASSQDREGYSPLHF. CDR3 coding DNA: TGCGCCAGCAGCCAAGATAGGGAGGGATATTCACCCCTCCACTTT.

This chain connects TRBV7-8 to TRBJ1-1, with 8 bases matching TRBD1. V shed 5 bases, J shed 3 bases, and the junction held 8 bases outside the gene matches. Germline V CDR1 and CDR2: SGHVS, FQNEAQ. The CDR3 totals 15 residues. The CDR3 region has the DNA TGTGCCAGCAGCGCAGGGGGCGTGGGGTACACTGAAGCTTTCTTT. This gives the protein CASSAGGVGYTEAFF. The full variable domain, in which reference TRBV7-8 and TRBJ1-1 provide the parts outside the CDR3, is GAGVSQSPRYKVAKRGQDVALRCDPISGHVSLFWYQQALGQGPEFLTYFQNEAQLDKSGLPSDRFFAERPEGSVSTLKIQRTQQEDSAVYLCASSAGGVGYTEAFFGQGTRLTVV.

This sequence joins TRBV29-1 and TRBJ2-2; maybe TRBD2 (5 bases). The CDR3 runs to 12 residues. V gave up 6 bases and J gave up 5 bases, with 10 bases separating them. Germline V lookup: CDR1 SQVTM, CDR2 ANQGSEA. The CDR3 DNA sequence: TGCAGCGTGATGGACTCAACCGGGGAGCTGTTTTTT. Translation gives CSVMDSTGELFF.

The sample holds one count of this clone. The CDR3 nucleotides are TGTGCCAGCAGGACGGGGGGCTCCTACAATGAGCAGTTCTTC. Protein: CASRTGGSYNEQFF. V is TRBV28 and J is TRBJ2-1; 7 nucleotides line up with TRBD2. The CDR3 is 14 residues long. J was trimmed by 0 bases and V by 6 bases; bases with no gene match: 2. The V gene's germline CDR1 is MDHEN and CDR2 SYDVKM.

This chain uses TRBV7-2 with TRBJ2-7, with 10 nucleotides matching TRBD1. The CDR3 runs 14 residues. J was trimmed by 6 bases and V by 4 bases; bases with no gene match: 6. Germline CDR1 reads SGHTA; CDR2 reads FQGNSA. CDR3: CASSSGTGVTEQYF. DNA of the CDR3: TGTGCCAGCAGCTCCGGGACAGGGGTAACCGAGCAGTACTTC.

The rearrangement uses TRBV19 and TRBJ1-2, with a tentative D call TRBD1 (5 bases). Trimming removed 6 bases from V and 4 bases from J, with 12 bases in between. CDR1 is LNHDA and CDR2 is SQIVND in the germline V gene (reference sequence). This CDR3 contains 13 residues. The CDR3 spells CASRGPAGYGYTF. Here the CDR3 DNA reads TGTGCCAGTAGGGGGCCGGCCGGCTATGGCTACACCTTC.